This TCR beta chain appears in the sequencing data of a study of vaccination and CD4 T cells after COVID-19. Looking at the study overall: In culture, cells were exposed to overlapping spike peptides from SARS-CoV-2, HCoV-NL63, HCoV-OC43 and HCoV-229E.

Per the germline V gene, CDR1 is MDHEN and CDR2 is SYDVKM. Trimming took off 1 base at V and 4 bases at J, with 12 bases between the two ends. This CDR3 comprises 15 residues. Oncomine TCR Beta short-read sequencing was applied to DNA from cultured CD4+ T cells. TCRdb ran MiXCR on the PCR reads and lists one entry per CDR3 protein. The table lists 20,000 or so distinct CDR3 sequences, around half of them singletons. Treatment of the sample: approximately 11-day PBMC culture with coronavirus spike peptide pools or control peptides (ViraFEST assay). On day 3 and again on day 7, fresh IL-2 medium was used to replace half the medium. About this clonotype: Antigen specificity is unknown.

Sequencing used CD4+ T cells from blood, cultured in vitro, obtained before SARS-CoV-2 vaccination. The genes are TRBV28 and TRBJ2-3; D is perhaps TRBD1 or TRBD2 (7 bases each). The receptor comes from a human donor who had recovered from COVID-19. CDR3 bases: TGTGCCAGCAGTTTATCAGGGGGAGGGGCAGATACGCAGTATTTT. Translated: CASSLSGGGADTQYF.